This T cell receptor beta chain derives from a study of blood T cell repertoires in COVID-19 (TCRdb year 2020). Concerning the study at large: Samples covering the acute and convalescent phases of COVID-19 were provided by collaborators in the United States, Italy and Spain. Samples were obtained from the ongoing ImmuneRACE study (first 160 participants) and from 950 to 1,500 subjects provided by 6 global collaborators. The repertoires were released in a freely available public database intended as a resource for research on the immune response to SARS-CoV-2. Subjects who had been exposed to COVID-19, were actively infected with it, or had recovered from it provided the deeply sampled blood TCRbeta repertoires that made up the dataset. Nearly every sample came with metadata listing a de-identified subject ID, COVID-19 status, age in years and sex. Where available, HLA class I and class II types were taken from metadata supplied by the sample provider and were not determined by assay-based typing. The material from the prospective study consisted of cDNA or gDNA derived from T cells, B-cell-depleted T cells, or PBMCs.

On this clone itself: Its antigen specificity is not known. Germline is not matched at one junction end, which may reflect a read error.

In the prospective study, participants were roughly 18 to 100 years old, resided in 25 or so geographic areas of the United States, and were enrolled through a virtual design. In the prospective study, cohorts were assigned on the basis of participant-reported clinical history obtained from a screening survey and a study questionnaire. Mobile phlebotomists in the prospective study collected whole blood, serum and a nasopharyngeal or oropharyngeal swab from every participant. Over a roughly 2-month period, participants in the prospective study had the option of providing additional blood draws and questionnaires. Blood samples from the prospective study were shipped frozen or at room temperature prior to DNA extraction. TCRbeta CDR3 regions were amplified from genomic DNA using the immunoSEQ Assay, a bias-controlled multiplex PCR. Processing in the source paper ran as follows. The number of nucleated cells in each sample was estimated from the amplification of reference gene primers within the assay. To quantify the absolute abundance of each unique TCRbeta CDR3 rearrangement, sequence reads were collapsed and filtered. For each sample, productive Simpson clonality was calculated by taking the square root of Simpson's diversity index across productive rearrangements. TCRdb carries this immuneACCESS record with in-frame sequences only. Its versions omit some clonotypes, under half of them owing to an unresolved V gene in the studies checked, with the rest unexplained. V, J and clone size reflect that table, while D and trimming were determined from the DNA. The sample table shows roughly 130,000 clones, and about four fifths are seen once. The top ten constitute 5.5% of the sample.

The study at large found these results: The quantity of clinical and demographic metadata differed by source and by participant and was supplied without curation.

From the germline V gene, CDR1 is SGHVS and CDR2 is FQNEAQ. Inclusive of the bounding cysteine and phenylalanine, the CDR3 is 14 residues long. The retained sequence is limited to the CDR3, 42 bases, with the frame set at the first base. The sample consisted of PBMCs or T cells enriched from blood (not recorded which). The V gene is TRBV7-8 and the J gene is TRBJ1-5, and possibly TRBD1, on 5 matching bases. This receptor was identified in a man between 35 and 55 years old with acute COVID-19. The DNA sequence follows: TGTGCCAGCAGCTTAAGTCAGGGCAATCAGCCCCGGCATTTT. Its protein is CASSLSQGNQPRHF.